Below are 27 T cell receptor beta chains sequenced from a single sample in a study of blood T cell repertoires in COVID-19 (dated by TCRdb to 2020 to 2021). To prepare the library, the immunoSEQ multiplex PCR assay was applied. TCRdb obtained this table from immuneACCESS and retained in-frame rearrangements with V and J assigned. These tables miss some clones; where compared with another copy, unresolved V genes account for less than half of the shortfall, and the remainder is unexplained. In all, the sample holds 120,000 or so clones, and roughly 90% of those were seen once. Together, the top ten hold less than 5% of the sample. Sequencing was done on a sample of peripheral blood. The receptor set was obtained from a man between 60 and 70 years old with COVID-19, enrolled during active disease.

V usage is TRBV5-1 and J usage is TRBJ2-5; TRBD2 is a possible D gene (6 bases). CDR1 is SGHRS, CDR2 YFSETQ, per germline. The ends were cut back, 1 base at V and 5 bases at J, with 15 bases in the middle. The CDR3 contains 15 residues. The CDR3 here is CASSLMGGKEETQYF. The CDR3 coding sequence is TGCGCCAGCAGCTTGATGGGCGGGAAGGAGGAGACCCAGTACTTC.

J is TRBJ1-2 and V is TRBV7-2; the match to TRBD1 covers 10 bases. V was clipped by 4 bases and J by 5 bases; unmatched bases: 4. The V gene's germline CDR1 is SGHTA and CDR2 FQGNSA. This CDR3 has 14 residues. CDR3 DNA sequence: TGTGCCAGCAGCTCCGGGGGACAGGGGTATGGCTACACCTTC. Translated: CASSSGGQGYGYTF.

The chain recombines TRBV10-1 with TRBJ2-1, with no clear D. The V and J ends lost 0 bases and 7 bases respectively, with 10 bases between them. Germline assignment: CDR1 WNHNN and CDR2 SYGVQD (reference sequence). The CDR3 runs 14 residues. The CDR3 loop reads CASSESSLGNEQFF. CDR3 DNA: TGCGCCAGCAGTGAGTCCTCCCTCGGGAATGAGCAGTTCTTC.

The V gene is TRBV5-6, the J gene TRBJ2-7, with 9 bases fitting TRBD2. The trim removed 4 bases at V and 3 bases at J, leaving 8 bases unmatched. Germline CDR1 SGHDT, CDR2 YYEEEE. This CDR3 has 15 residues. The CDR3 nucleotides read TGTGCCAGCAGCCGATGGACTAGCGCCGACTACGAGCAGTACTTC. It translates to CASSRWTSADYEQYF.

The chain uses TRBV5-6 and TRBJ2-7; TRBD1 matches at 7 bases. V gave up 6 bases and J gave up 3 bases; unmatched junction bases: 9. This CDR3 is 14 amino acids long. Germline loops: CDR1 SGHDT, CDR2 YYEEEE. CDR3 nucleotides: TGTGCCAGCACTAAGGGACAGCAAGTCTACGAGCAGTACTTC. This encodes CASTKGQQVYEQYF. Combining the CDR3 with reference TRBV5-6 and TRBJ2-7 gives the whole variable domain DAGVTQSPTHLIKTRGQQVTLRCSPKSGHDTVSWYQQALGQGPQFIFQYYEEEERQRGNFPDRFSGHQFPNYSSELNVNALLLGDSALYLCASTKGQQVYEQYFGPGTRLTVT.

The chain is built from TRBV6-5 and TRBJ1-5; TRBD1 matches 7 bases. V lost 7 bases to trimming and J lost 7 bases; unmatched junction nucleotides: 10. Germline V gene data show CDR1 as MNHEY and CDR2 as SVGAGI. The CDR3 consists of 14 residues. The CDR3 here is CASTLQGYGQPQHF. DNA for the CDR3: TGTGCCAGCACCCTACAGGGGTATGGGCAGCCCCAGCATTTT.

Here the CDR3 DNA reads TGTGCCAGCTCACCACCGATAAGGGGGCGACGTTTTGAAGCTTTCTTT. It codes for CASSPPIRGRRFEAFF. The chain carries TRBV18 and TRBJ1-1; 7 bases are a match to TRBD1. The V segment lost 0 bases and the J segment 7 bases; nucleotides outside the gene matches: 11. The germline V gene encodes CDR1 KGHSH and CDR2 LQKENI. The CDR3 extends over 16 amino acids.

This chain uses TRBV7-9 with TRBJ2-1; 11 bases agree with TRBD2. The CDR3 is 17 residues long. CDR1 and CDR2 from the germline V gene are SEHNR and FQNEAQ (reference sequence). V lost 0 bases, J lost 7 bases, and 8 bases stayed unmatched. The CDR3 loop reads CASSLADSGRGRNEQFF. In nucleotides, the CDR3 is TGTGCCAGCAGCTTAGCAGATAGCGGGAGGGGACGAAATGAGCAGTTCTTC.

This chain connects TRBV7-9 to TRBJ1-6; TRBD1 aligns across 8 bases. The germline V gene encodes CDR1 SEHNR and CDR2 FQNEAQ (reference sequence). V shed 1 base, J shed 7 bases, and the junction held 3 bases outside the gene matches. This CDR3 is built from 15 residues. CDR3: CASSLGGQANSPLHF. CDR3 coding DNA: TGTGCCAGCAGCTTAGGGGGACAGGCAAATTCACCCCTCCACTTT.

This chain links TRBV27 with TRBJ2-3; 8 positions match TRBD2. Germline V CDR1 and CDR2: MNHEY, SMNVEV (reference sequence). V gave up 4 bases and J gave up 7 bases; unmatched junction bases: 10. The CDR3 totals 15 residues. The CDR3 protein is CASSSPSGGSNTQYF. DNA for the CDR3: TGTGCCAGCAGTTCCCCCAGCGGGGGTTCGAATACGCAGTATTTT.

The chain couples TRBV4-3 to TRBJ1-4, with D perhaps TRBD1 (6 bases). The length of the CDR3 is 15 residues. V was cut by 4 bases and J by 7 bases, with 16 bases left in between. Germline CDR1 reads LGHNA; CDR2 reads YSLEER. CDR3 residues: CASSPGSGESEKLFF. CDR3 nucleotide sequence: TGCGCCAGCAGCCCCGGGTCAGGGGAGAGTGAAAAACTGTTTTTT.

J is TRBJ1-3 and V is TRBV3-1 (or the pseudogene TRBV3-2); 8 bases are shared with TRBD1. From germline, CDR1 is LGHDT and CDR2 YNNKEL (reference sequence). The CDR3 contains 18 residues. The J segment lost 0 bases and the V segment lost 1 base, leaving 8 bases of the junction unmatched. The CDR3 sequence: CASSQVGTGSFSGNTIYF. Written as DNA, the CDR3 is TGTGCCAGCAGCCAAGTGGGGACAGGTTCGTTCTCTGGAAACACCATATATTTT.

This sequence joins TRBV12-3 or TRBV12-4 and TRBJ1-2; D is undetermined. The ends were cut back, 3 bases at V and 5 bases at J, with 4 bases in the middle. The CDR3 covers 11 residues. CDR3 bases: TGTGCCAGCAGTTTCAGTTATGGCTACACCTTC. Encoded protein: CASSFSYGYTF.

This chain links TRBV6-2 or TRBV6-3 with TRBJ1-5; 11 nucleotides align to TRBD1. In germline, CDR1 is MNHEY, CDR2 SVGEGT. This CDR3 contains 16 residues. Trimming removed 2 bases from V and 7 bases from J; junction bases left unmatched: 7. As DNA, the CDR3 is TGTGCCAGCAGTTACGGGGGACAGGGGGTAGACCAGCCCCAGCATTTT. This gives the protein CASSYGGQGVDQPQHF.

This clone has just a few counts. V usage is TRBV30 and J usage is TRBJ2-7; 8 bases fit TRBD1. The trim removed 1 base at V and 3 bases at J, leaving 2 bases unmatched. CDR1 and CDR2 (germline): GTSNPN, SVGIG (reference sequence). This CDR3 region has 13 residues. The DNA of the CDR3 is TGTGCCTGGAGTGAACAGGGGGTCTACGAGCAGTACTTC. Translating it yields CAWSEQGVYEQYF.

The rearrangement links TRBV6-6 to TRBJ2-1; the match to TRBD1 covers 8 bases. Germline V lookup: CDR1 MNHNY, CDR2 SVGAGI (reference sequence). V shed 6 bases and J 10 bases; nucleotides not matched to a gene: 5. This CDR3 comprises 12 residues. CDR3 sequence (DNA): TGTGCCAGCAGCTCAGGGGGCGGCGAGCAGTTCTTC. This sequence encodes CASSSGGGEQFF.

The chain employs TRBV6-5 and TRBJ1-2; D remains ambiguous. CDR1 is MNHEY, CDR2 SVGAGI, per germline. V was cut by 8 bases and J by 7 bases, with 8 bases left in between. CDR3 length: 10 amino acids. CDR3 DNA: TGTGCCAGCTCCTATGTTGGCTACACCTTC. Residues: CASSYVGYTF.

The rearrangement links TRBV29-1 to TRBJ1-1; no clear D. In germline, CDR1 is SQVTM, CDR2 ANQGSEA. This CDR3 spans 13 amino acids. V was pared by 2 bases and J by 1 base, with 8 bases between. CDR3 region: CSVEPDKNTEAFF. DNA for the CDR3: TGCAGCGTTGAACCAGACAAGAACACTGAAGCTTTCTTT.

The chain recombines TRBV29-1 with TRBJ2-3; 8 bases line up with TRBD2. V lost 8 bases to trimming and J lost 6 bases; unmatched junction nucleotides: 7. Germline V gene data show CDR1 as SQVTM and CDR2 as ANQGSEA. The length of the CDR3 is 12 residues. DNA for the CDR3: TGCAGCAAGCGGGAGTGGTCCGATACGCAGTATTTT. Its translation is CSKREWSDTQYF.

The chain links TRBV3-1 (or the pseudogene TRBV3-2) to TRBJ1-3; D is perhaps TRBD1 (6 bases). Trimming took off 3 bases at V and 2 bases at J, with 14 bases between the two ends. This CDR3 spans 16 amino acids. CDR1 and CDR2 from the germline V gene are LGHDT and YNNKEL (reference sequence). In DNA, the CDR3 is TGTGCCAGCAGCCATTTACAGGGCTTGGCTGGAAACACCATATATTTT. It yields the protein CASSHLQGLAGNTIYF.

The CDR3 region is CASSLTENYGYTF. In nucleotides, the CDR3 is TGTGCCAGCAGCTTGACCGAGAACTATGGCTACACCTTC. V is TRBV5-4 and J is TRBJ1-2; no firm D call. The CDR3 contains 13 residues. Germline V gene data show CDR1 as SGHNT and CDR2 as YYREEE (reference sequence). V gave up 1 base and J gave up 2 bases, with 6 bases separating them. The variable domain in full, completed from reference TRBV5-4 and TRBJ1-2, reads ETGVTQSPTHLIKTRGQQVTLRCSSQSGHNTVSWYQQALGQGPQFIFQYYREEENGRGNFPPRFSGLQFPNYSSELNVNALELDDSALYLCASSLTENYGYTFGSGTRLTVV.

The gene calls are TRBV7-8 and TRBJ1-1, with no clear D. The CDR3 is 11 amino acids. The germline V and J ends were trimmed by 2 bases and 6 bases, with 4 bases remaining between them. Germline-derived CDR1 and CDR2 are SGHVS and FQNEAQ. The CDR3 reads CASSLTAEAFF. The CDR3 nucleotides read TGTGCCAGCAGCTTAACGGCTGAAGCTTTCTTT.

The gene calls are TRBV29-1 and TRBJ2-1, with D tentatively TRBD2 (5 bases). The CDR3 consists of 16 residues. Trimming took off 4 bases at V and 3 bases at J, with 19 bases between the two ends. Per germline, CDR1 SQVTM and CDR2 ANQGSEA. CDR3 sequence reads: CSVALAGERHYNEQFF. CDR3 in DNA: TGCAGCGTTGCTCTAGCAGGAGAAAGGCACTACAATGAGCAGTTCTTC.

The chain joins TRBV10-3 to TRBJ1-2; TRBD1 matches 9 bases. Per the germline V gene, CDR1 is ENHRY and CDR2 is SYGVKD. The CDR3 extends over 13 amino acids. The J segment lost 4 bases and the V segment lost 11 bases, leaving 8 bases of the junction unmatched. Here the CDR3 reads CASTGGVTYGYTF. DNA of the CDR3: TGTGCCTCGACAGGGGGGGTTACCTATGGCTACACCTTC.

Notes on this clone: The identical CDR3 is also encoded by other nucleotide sequences in the sample. The chain employs TRBV6-2 or TRBV6-3 and TRBJ1-4; TRBD1 matches 8 bases. Trimming at V came to 6 bases and at J to 2 bases, leaving 2 bases not matched to a gene. This CDR3 contains 14 residues. In germline, CDR1 is MNHEY, CDR2 SVGEGT. The CDR3 bases are TGTGCCAGCAGCCGACAGGGGACTAATGAAAAACTGTTTTTT. It yields the protein CASSRQGTNEKLFF.

The chain uses TRBV3-1 (or the pseudogene TRBV3-2) and TRBJ2-4; D is ambiguous. CDR1 and CDR2 (germline): LGHDT, YNNKEL (reference sequence). Deletions cut 1 base from V and 2 bases from J, with 27 bases between. This CDR3 spans 21 amino acids. CDR3 amino acids: CASSQGVFRAQGDPSKNIQYF. The CDR3 coding sequence is TGTGCCAGCAGCCAAGGGGTGTTTCGTGCCCAAGGAGACCCGTCCAAAAACATTCAGTACTTC.

The chain joins TRBV20-1 to TRBJ1-1; 7 bases align to TRBD1. Germline CDR1 DFQATT, CDR2 SNEGSKA (reference sequence). After removal of 3 bases from V and 3 bases from J, the junction contained 10 bases not matched to a gene. This CDR3 has 15 residues. CDR3 sequence reads: CSASPGGTTYTEAFF. DNA of the CDR3: TGCAGTGCTAGTCCAGGGGGAACTACGTACACTGAAGCTTTCTTT.